This passage covers 21 T cell receptor beta chains from one sample sequenced in a study of shared clonotypes between healthy human individuals. TCRdb's copy holds only in-frame clones and misses some; the assay was immunoSEQ multiplex PCR. Seen here are some 900,000 clones, 76% observed once, and the top ten hold approximately 1.5%. Material for sequencing was memory CD4+ T cells sorted from blood. The subset denotes: CD45RA-negative fraction. The receptor set was obtained from a young man in good health.

CDR3 bases: TGTGCCAGTAGTCGGAGGCAGAAAGAGAACACCGGGGAGCTGTTTTTT. Its translation: CASSRRQKENTGELFF. The J gene is TRBJ2-2, the V gene TRBV19; a possible D gene is TRBD2 (5 bases). V gave up 5 bases and J gave up 1 base, with 14 bases separating them. The CDR3 runs to 16 residues. Germline V gives CDR1 LNHDA, CDR2 SQIVND (reference sequence). Complete variable domain (other parts from reference TRBV19 and TRBJ2-2): DGGITQSPKYLFRKEGQNVTLSCEQNLNHDAMYWYRQDPGQGLRLIYYSQIVNDFQKGDIAEGYSVSREKKESFPLTVTSAQKNPTAFYLCASSRRQKENTGELFFGEGSRLTVL.

Notes on this clone: Other DNA sequences within the sample encode an identical CDR3. V and J are TRBV6-5 and TRBJ1-2; no firm D call. Trimming stripped 5 bases from V and 5 bases from J, with 9 bases between. The CDR3 runs 12 residues. CDR1 is MNHEY and CDR2 is SVGAGI in the germline V gene. CDR3 nucleotide sequence: TGTGCCAGCAGTGATCGGGGTTATGGCTACACCTTC. It is translated as CASSDRGYGYTF.

This clone was seen ten or more times. The chain joins TRBV30 to TRBJ2-7; 10 bases are a match to TRBD1. The CDR3 is 13 residues long. Germline V gene data show CDR1 as GTSNPN and CDR2 as SVGIG (reference sequence). J gave up 5 bases and V 3 bases, and 4 bases lay outside the gene matches. The CDR3 DNA is TGTGCCTGGAGCCGGGACAGGGGCCACGAGCAGTACTTC. Protein: CAWSRDRGHEQYF.

The chain has TRBV2 and TRBJ2-5; 7 nucleotides line up with TRBD2. The germline CDR1 and CDR2 sequences are SNHLY and FYNNEI. V lost 7 bases to trimming and J lost 7 bases; unmatched junction nucleotides: 9. This CDR3 is 13 amino acids long. CDR3 sequence: CASTRGTTGTQYF. In DNA form, the CDR3 reads TGTGCCAGCACCAGAGGGACTACCGGGACCCAGTACTTC. Filled out from reference TRBV2 and TRBJ2-5, the complete variable domain reads EPEVTQTPSHQVTQMGQEVILRCVPISNHLYFYWYRQILGQKVEFLVSFYNNEISEKSEIFDDQFSVERPDGSNFTLKIRSTKLEDSAMYFCASTRGTTGTQYFGPGTRLLVL.

This clone was recorded a few times. The CDR3 DNA reads as TGTGCCACCGATATGGGCGGCAATCAGCCCCAGCATTTT. As protein: CATDMGGNQPQHF. This sequence joins TRBV10-3 and TRBJ1-5; D call uncertain. Trimming removed 10 bases from V and 2 bases from J, with 12 bases in between. The length of the CDR3 is 13 residues. The V gene's germline CDR1 is ENHRY and CDR2 SYGVKD.

The chain uses TRBV6-1 and TRBJ1-1, with D possibly being TRBD1 (5 bases). This CDR3 region has 14 residues. CDR1 is MNHNS and CDR2 is SASEGT in the germline V gene. V was pared by 6 bases and J by 0 bases, with 11 bases between. The CDR3 reads CASRESGLNTEAFF. DNA for the CDR3: TGTGCCAGCAGGGAATCAGGGTTGAACACTGAAGCTTTCTTT.

The chain carries TRBV6-5 and TRBJ1-4, with TRBD1 identical over 8 bases. This CDR3 spans 13 amino acids. Germline-derived CDR1 and CDR2 are MNHEY and SVGAGI. With V trimmed by 5 bases and J by 7 bases, 3 bases remained unmatched. CDR3: CASSPGGFEKLFF. The CDR3 DNA reads as TGTGCCAGCAGTCCAGGGGGCTTTGAAAAACTGTTTTTT.

The V and J genes are TRBV5-1 and TRBJ2-3, with D tentatively TRBD2 (6 bases). Trimming stripped 0 bases from V and 0 bases from J, with 11 bases between. Germline CDR1 is SGHRS and CDR2 is YFSETQ. The CDR3 length is 16 residues. The CDR3 DNA reads TGCGCCAGCAGCTTGGCTCCGGGACTCAGCACAGATACGCAGTATTTT. This encodes CASSLAPGLSTDTQYF.

V usage is TRBV18 and J usage is TRBJ2-7; D is perhaps TRBD2 (5 bases). Trimming took 0 bases from V and 0 from J, leaving 15 bases between them. Germline CDR1 is KGHSH and CDR2 is LQKENI. The CDR3 has 17 amino acids. CDR3: CASSPPRAGGSSYEQYF. The CDR3 DNA sequence: TGTGCCAGCTCACCACCGCGGGCAGGAGGTTCCTCCTACGAGCAGTACTTC.

V usage is TRBV18 and J usage is TRBJ2-2, with D maybe TRBD1 (6 bases). With 0 bases removed from V and 9 bases from J, the gap between germline ends came to 11 bases. CDR1 is KGHSH, CDR2 LQKENI, per germline. This CDR3 region has 14 residues. DNA for the CDR3: TGTGCCAGCTCACCACCCTCAGGGGCCTGGGAGCTGTTTTTT. It encodes CASSPPSGAWELFF.

The genes are TRBV11-2 and TRBJ1-5, with unresolved D. Germline V gene data show CDR1 as SGHAT and CDR2 as FQNNGV. Trimming left V 5 bases short and J 7 bases short, with 15 bases between. CDR3 length: 14 residues. The CDR3 is CASSILGAVQPQHF. The CDR3 DNA reads TGTGCCAGCAGCATACTGGGAGCGGTGCAGCCCCAGCATTTT.

This clone was seen only a few times. The chain links TRBV10-1 to TRBJ2-1, with 14 bases identical to TRBD2. CDR1 and CDR2 (germline): WNHNN, SYGVQD (reference sequence). This CDR3 contains 15 residues. The junction had 5 bases not matched to a gene; V was cut back by 6 bases and J by 7 bases. The CDR3 DNA is TGCGCCAGCAGCTACGGGACTAGCGGGAGAAATGAGCAGTTCTTC. Its translation is CASSYGTSGRNEQFF.

This clone was observed once. This CDR3 reads CASSVGFTDTQYF. CDR3 nucleotide sequence: TGTGCCAGCAGTGTGGGCTTCACAGATACGCAGTATTTT. This chain connects TRBV2 to TRBJ2-3; D is unclear. V was shortened by 4 bases and J by 2 bases, with 7 bases between the two germline ends. Germline loops: CDR1 SNHLY, CDR2 FYNNEI. CDR3 length: 13 amino acids.

V gene TRBV4-3 combines with J gene TRBJ2-2; D is unresolved. Germline V CDR1 and CDR2: LGHNA, YSLEER. The V end was cut by 0 bases, the J end by 3 bases, with 8 bases between. The CDR3 is 15 amino acids. CDR3 nucleotide sequence: TGCGCCAGCAGCCAAGATTTTAGGTACACCGGGGAGCTGTTTTTT. The encoded protein is CASSQDFRYTGELFF.

The V gene is TRBV7-8, the J gene TRBJ1-5; TRBD1 aligns across 7 bases. The CDR3 length is 16 residues. Germline V gene sequence: CDR1 SGHVS, CDR2 FQNEAQ. Unmatched junction bases numbered 13, after V lost 4 bases and J lost 7 bases. This CDR3 reads CASSYDTGAGGQPQHF. CDR3 sequence (DNA): TGTGCCAGCAGCTATGATACAGGGGCTGGAGGGCAGCCCCAGCATTTT.

As regards this clone: Other DNA sequences in this specimen translate into the identical CDR3. DNA for the CDR3: TGTGCCAGTAGTATAGGTGACAGGGGCCGCCCCAACTATGGCTACACCTTC. Translating it yields CASSIGDRGRPNYGYTF. The chain is built from TRBV19 and TRBJ1-2; 8 bases are a match to TRBD1. V lost 1 base and J lost 2; bases outside the gene matches: 9. Germline assignment: CDR1 LNHDA and CDR2 SQIVND (reference sequence). This CDR3 comprises 17 residues.

This clone was observed once. The gene calls are TRBV2 and TRBJ2-1; D tentatively fits TRBD1 or TRBD2 (5 bases each). This CDR3 has 15 amino acids. V was clipped by 6 bases and J by 6 bases, with 18 bases between them. From germline, CDR1 is SNHLY and CDR2 FYNNEI. DNA of the CDR3: TGTGCCAGCAGGGACAAGGACTTACGAGGCAATGAGCAGTTCTTC. This translates into CASRDKDLRGNEQFF.

V usage is TRBV5-1 and J usage is TRBJ1-1, with D tentatively TRBD1 (5 bases). V was trimmed by 2 bases and J by 4 bases, leaving 18 bases between them. The CDR3 contains 16 residues. Germline loops: CDR1 SGHRS, CDR2 YFSETQ. In DNA, the CDR3 is TGCGCCAGCAGCTTTCTCATGGCGGGGGGAGGCACTGAAGCTTTCTTT. Residues: CASSFLMAGGGTEAFF.

This clone was detected only once. The V gene is TRBV28, the J gene TRBJ2-7; TRBD2 agrees at 13 bases. This CDR3 contains 17 residues. Trimming at V came to 2 bases and at J to 5 bases, leaving 9 bases not matched to a gene. Germline V gene sequence: CDR1 MDHEN, CDR2 SYDVKM. For the CDR3, the DNA is TGTGCCAGCAGTTTACCGAGGGGGGGGACTAGCGGGAACGAGCAGTACTTC. Translation gives CASSLPRGGTSGNEQYF.

About this clone itself: Possible read error: a much larger clone is one base away. V gene TRBV7-2 combines with J gene TRBJ2-3; D unclear. Trimming left V 2 bases short and J 1 base short, with 4 bases between. Germline V CDR1 and CDR2: SGHTA, FQGNSA. The CDR3 contains 13 residues. The chain's CDR3 is CASSLKGTDTQYF. The CDR3 coding sequence is TGTGCCAGCAGCTTAAAGGGCACAGATACGCAGTATTTT.

This rearrangement joins TRBV2 to TRBJ2-4; D not resolved. CDR3 size: 13 residues. Per the germline V gene, CDR1 is SNHLY and CDR2 is FYNNEI. V was cut by 1 base and J by 7 bases, with 8 bases left in between. The CDR3 spells CASSEERENIQYF. The CDR3 nucleotides read TGTGCCAGCAGTGAAGAGCGTGAGAACATTCAGTACTTC.